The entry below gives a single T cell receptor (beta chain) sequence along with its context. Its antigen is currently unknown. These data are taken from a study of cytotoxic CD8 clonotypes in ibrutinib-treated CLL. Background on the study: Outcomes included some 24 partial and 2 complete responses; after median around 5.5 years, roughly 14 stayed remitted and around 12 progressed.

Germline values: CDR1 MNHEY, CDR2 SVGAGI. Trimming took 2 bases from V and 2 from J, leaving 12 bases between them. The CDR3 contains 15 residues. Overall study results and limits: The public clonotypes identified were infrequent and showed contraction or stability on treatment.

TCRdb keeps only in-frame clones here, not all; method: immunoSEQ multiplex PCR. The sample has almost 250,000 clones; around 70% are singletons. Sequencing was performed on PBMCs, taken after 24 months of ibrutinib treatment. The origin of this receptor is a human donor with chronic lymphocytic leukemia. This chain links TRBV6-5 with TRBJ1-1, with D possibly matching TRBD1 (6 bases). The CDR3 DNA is TGTGCCAGCAGTTACACCGGAGGGGGAAACACTGAAGCTTTCTTT. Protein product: CASSYTGGGNTEAFF.